The T cell receptor beta chain described here comes from a study of early T cells in non-severe SARS-CoV-2 infection. Findings and limits, study-wide: VDJdb-based matching was biased toward anti-spike CD8 responses and missed private and CD4 specificities.

Germline V CDR1 and CDR2: PRHDT, FYEKMQ (reference sequence). The germline V and J ends were trimmed by 1 base and 3 bases, with 10 bases remaining between them. There are 15 residues in the CDR3. This clonotype is medium-sized in the sample. The target antigen is unknown. From the 5' RACE reads, TCRdb called clonotypes with MiXCR, one entry per CDR3 protein. The sample yields tens of thousands of distinct CDR3 sequences, under 12% seen once. What was sequenced was whole blood. The source is an adult who was a healthcare worker with PCR-confirmed SARS-CoV-2 infection or an uninfected control (not recorded which). The chain recombines TRBV13 with TRBJ2-1; D ambiguous. CDR3 sequence (DNA): TGTGCCAGCAGCTTAGTTATTAGGGACTACAATGAGCAGTTCTTC. This encodes CASSLVIRDYNEQFF.